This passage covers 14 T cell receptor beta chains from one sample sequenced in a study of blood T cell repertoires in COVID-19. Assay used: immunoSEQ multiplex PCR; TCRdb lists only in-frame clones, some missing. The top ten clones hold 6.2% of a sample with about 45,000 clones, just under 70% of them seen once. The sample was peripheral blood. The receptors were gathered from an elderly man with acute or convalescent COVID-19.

The CDR3 DNA reads TGTGCCAGCAGCCCTAACAATGCAGGGGGCGGTGGCTACACCTTC. Translation gives CASSPNNAGGGGYTF. The chain uses TRBV7-9 and TRBJ1-2, with 8 bases fitting TRBD1. CDR3 length: 15 residues. V gave up 5 bases and J gave up 7 bases; unmatched junction bases: 12. Germline CDR1 reads SEHNR; CDR2 reads FQNEAQ (reference sequence).

The CDR3 DNA sequence: TGTGCCAGCAGCTTAGGGTGGGGAGATCAGCCCCAGCATTTT. It codes for CASSLGWGDQPQHF. The chain is built from TRBV7-9 and TRBJ1-5; D is unclear. The germline gives CDR1 SEHNR, CDR2 FQNEAQ (reference sequence). The CDR3 consists of 14 residues. V lost 1 base and J 5 bases, leaving 9 bases between the germline ends.

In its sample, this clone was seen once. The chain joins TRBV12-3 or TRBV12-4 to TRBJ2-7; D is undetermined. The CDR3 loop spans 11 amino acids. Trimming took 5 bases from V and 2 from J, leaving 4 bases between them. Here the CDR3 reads CASSPAYEQYF. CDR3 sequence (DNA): TGTGCCAGCAGTCCCGCCTACGAGCAGTACTTC.

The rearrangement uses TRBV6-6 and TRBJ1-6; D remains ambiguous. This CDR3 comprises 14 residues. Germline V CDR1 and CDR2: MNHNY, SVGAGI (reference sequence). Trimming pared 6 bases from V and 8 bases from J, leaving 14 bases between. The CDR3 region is CASSQLLGDSPLHF. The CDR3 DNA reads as TGTGCCAGCAGCCAACTGTTGGGAGATTCACCCCTCCACTTT.

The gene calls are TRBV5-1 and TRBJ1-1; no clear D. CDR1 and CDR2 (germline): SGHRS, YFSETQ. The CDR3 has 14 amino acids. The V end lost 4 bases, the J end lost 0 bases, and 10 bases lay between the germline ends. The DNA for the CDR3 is TGCGCCAGCAGCCCTAGGTCTGTGAACACTGAAGCTTTCTTT. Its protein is CASSPRSVNTEAFF.

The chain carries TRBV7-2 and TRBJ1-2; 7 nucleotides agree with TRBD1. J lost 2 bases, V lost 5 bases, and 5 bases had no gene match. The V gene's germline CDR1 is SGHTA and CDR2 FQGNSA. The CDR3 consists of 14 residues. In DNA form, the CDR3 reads TGTGCCAGCAGCCCGATGGGACAGAACTATGGCTACACCTTC. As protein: CASSPMGQNYGYTF.

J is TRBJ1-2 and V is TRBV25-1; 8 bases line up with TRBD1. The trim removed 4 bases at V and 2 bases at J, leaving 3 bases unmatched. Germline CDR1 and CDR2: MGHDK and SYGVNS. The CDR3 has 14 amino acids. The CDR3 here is CASSGQGPNYGYTF. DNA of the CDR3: TGTGCCAGCAGTGGACAGGGGCCGAACTATGGCTACACCTTC.

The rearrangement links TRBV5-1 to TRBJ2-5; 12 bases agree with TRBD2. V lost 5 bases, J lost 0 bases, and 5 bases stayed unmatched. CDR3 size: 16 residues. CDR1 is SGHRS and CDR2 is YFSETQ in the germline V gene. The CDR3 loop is CASSSLAGGNQETQYF. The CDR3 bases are TGCGCCAGCAGTTCCCTAGCGGGGGGGAACCAAGAGACCCAGTACTTC.

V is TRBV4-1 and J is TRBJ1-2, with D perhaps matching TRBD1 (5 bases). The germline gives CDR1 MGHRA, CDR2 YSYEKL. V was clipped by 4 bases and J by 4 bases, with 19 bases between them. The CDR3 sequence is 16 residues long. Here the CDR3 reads CASSPQRGGSGYGYTF. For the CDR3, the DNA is TGCGCCAGCAGCCCTCAACGCGGGGGATCTGGCTATGGCTACACCTTC.

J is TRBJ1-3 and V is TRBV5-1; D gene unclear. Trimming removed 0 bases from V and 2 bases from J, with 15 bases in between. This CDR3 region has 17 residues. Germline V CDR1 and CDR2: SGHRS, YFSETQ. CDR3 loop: CASSLASEPETGNTIYF. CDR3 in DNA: TGCGCCAGCAGCTTGGCTTCGGAGCCAGAAACTGGAAACACCATATATTTT.

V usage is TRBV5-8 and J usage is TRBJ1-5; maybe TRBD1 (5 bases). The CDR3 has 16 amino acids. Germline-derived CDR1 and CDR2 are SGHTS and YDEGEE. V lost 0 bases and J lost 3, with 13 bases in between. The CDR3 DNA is TGTGCCAGCAGCTTGGCCTCAGGGTCACTCAATCAGCCCCAGCATTTT. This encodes CASSLASGSLNQPQHF.

This CDR3 is CASSTGLAGAHEQYF. In nucleotides, the CDR3 is TGTGCCAGCAGTACAGGACTAGCGGGAGCTCACGAGCAGTACTTC. V and J are TRBV6-2 or TRBV6-3 and TRBJ2-7; 13 bases line up with TRBD2. V was clipped by 5 bases and J by 5 bases; unmatched bases: 6. The CDR3 has 15 amino acids. The germline V gene has CDR1 MNHEY and CDR2 SVGEGT.

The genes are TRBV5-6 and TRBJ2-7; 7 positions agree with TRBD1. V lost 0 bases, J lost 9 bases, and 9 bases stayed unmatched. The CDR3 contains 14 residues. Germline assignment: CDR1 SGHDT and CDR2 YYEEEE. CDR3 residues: CASSLGQGSTGQYF. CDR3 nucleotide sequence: TGTGCCAGCAGCTTGGGACAGGGTTCTACCGGGCAGTACTTC.

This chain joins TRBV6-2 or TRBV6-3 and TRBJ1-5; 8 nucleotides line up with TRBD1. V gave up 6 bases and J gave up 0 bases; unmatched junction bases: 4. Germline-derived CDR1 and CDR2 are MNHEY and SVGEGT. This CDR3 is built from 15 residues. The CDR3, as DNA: TGTGCCAGCAGCGGACAGGGAGATAGCAATCAGCCCCAGCATTTT. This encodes CASSGQGDSNQPQHF.